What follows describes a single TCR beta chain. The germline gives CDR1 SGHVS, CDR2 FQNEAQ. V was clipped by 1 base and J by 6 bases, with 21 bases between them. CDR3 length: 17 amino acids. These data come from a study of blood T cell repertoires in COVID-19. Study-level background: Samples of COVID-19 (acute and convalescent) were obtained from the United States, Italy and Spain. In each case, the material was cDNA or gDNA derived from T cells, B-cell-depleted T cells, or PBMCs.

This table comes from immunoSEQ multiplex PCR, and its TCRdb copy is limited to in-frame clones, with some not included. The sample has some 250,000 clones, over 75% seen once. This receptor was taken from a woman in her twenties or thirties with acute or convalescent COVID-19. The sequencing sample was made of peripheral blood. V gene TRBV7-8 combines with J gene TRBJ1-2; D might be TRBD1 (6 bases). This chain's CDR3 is CASSLVMSSAGVNGYTF. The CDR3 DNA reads TGTGCCAGCAGCTTAGTTATGTCTTCGGCAGGGGTGAATGGCTACACCTTC.